This is a list of T cell receptor beta chains from one sample in a study of a mutant IDH1 vaccine in newly diagnosed glioma. TCRdb's copy holds only in-frame clones and misses some; the assay was immunoSEQ multiplex PCR. The sample records tens of thousands of clones, roughly 80% being singletons. This specimen was PBMCs, taken from a glioma patient treated with radiotherapy, temozolomide or both. The receptors were sampled from a man between 40 and 49 years old with glioma. Some clones in this sample may be carry-over from other donors' samples. Each CDR3 is given with its conserved first and last residue. The order of the fields is J gene, clone size, V gene, CDR3 protein. A clone size is listed for some rows: how often the clone was seen (once, few, many), or a class if it is expanded.

J: TRBJ2-5; size: -; V: TRBV10-3; CDR3: CAISEFETSDQETQYF
J: TRBJ1-1; size: -; V: TRBV14; CDR3: CASSQDTPRRGRGNTEAFF
J: TRBJ1-5; size: -; V: TRBV19; CDR3: CASKDTPESQPQHF
J: TRBJ1-6; size: -; V: TRBV2; CDR3: CASREGQSYNSPLHF
J: TRBJ1-1; size: -; V: TRBV30; CDR3: CAWSVKPAFF
J: TRBJ1-5; size: -; V: TRBV5-6; CDR3: CASSLGVRALQPQHF
J: TRBJ2-1; size: -; V: TRBV7-8; CDR3: CASIDAGDNEQFF
J: TRBJ2-7; size: few; V: TRBV2; CDR3: CASSLTGASYEQYF
J: TRBJ2-1; size: -; V: TRBV19; CDR3: CASAAEYEQFF
J: TRBJ2-2; size: -; V: TRBV4-1; CDR3: CASSQAVGADTGELFF
J: TRBJ2-5; size: -; V: TRBV29-1; CDR3: CSVVAGYQETQYF
J: TRBJ1-4; size: -; V: TRBV19; CDR3: CASSLPSETNEKLFF
J: TRBJ2-7; size: -; V: TRBV5-1; CDR3: CASSLAGVLGTGHKLGEQYF
J: TRBJ1-4; size: few; V: TRBV4-3; CDR3: CASSRGLYEKLFF
J: TRBJ1-5; size: -; V: TRBV7-2; CDR3: CASSPNGGADQPQHF
J: TRBJ2-3; size: -; V: TRBV9; CDR3: CASSVAQRGGADTQYF
J: TRBJ1-2; size: -; V: TRBV7-8; CDR3: CASSFDRGNYGYTF
J: TRBJ1-1; size: -; V: TRBV7-2; CDR3: CASSQGGVGQAFF
J: -; size: once; V: TRBV29-1; CDR3: CSVAGRGYEQYF
J: TRBJ2-7; size: -; V: TRBV25-1; CDR3: CASSEYAETYEQYF
J: TRBJ1-1; size: -; V: TRBV18; CDR3: CASSLVSLRNTEAFF
J: TRBJ1-4; size: few; V: TRBV18; CDR3: CASSPQRAATNEKLFF
J: TRBJ1-1; size: -; V: TRBV7-6; CDR3: CASSIQGETEAFF
J: TRBJ2-3; size: -; V: TRBV5-1; CDR3: CASTPRTRDSATDTQYF
J: TRBJ2-1; size: -; V: TRBV2; CDR3: CASRRGRSSYNEQFF
J: TRBJ1-1; size: -; V: TRBV2; CDR3: CASRLSGPEAFF
J: TRBJ1-1; size: -; V: TRBV10-2; CDR3: CASSESTGDTEAFF
J: TRBJ2-5; size: -; V: TRBV7-6; CDR3: CASSTRPLSGETQYF
J: TRBJ1-6; size: few; V: TRBV5-1; CDR3: CASSLAGQEKSPLHF
J: TRBJ1-1; size: -; V: TRBV10-3; CDR3: CAISDRASAFF
J: TRBJ1-5; size: few; V: TRBV30; CDR3: CAWSPQRYGNQPQHF
J: TRBJ2-1; size: -; V: TRBV25-1; CDR3: CASSGGYNEQFF
J: TRBJ1-3; size: once; V: TRBV25-1; CDR3: CASTSGSGNTIYF
J: TRBJ2-5; size: -; V: TRBV6-5; CDR3: CASSYIGETQYF
J: TRBJ1-5; size: -; V: TRBV4-1; CDR3: CASSQVDRENQPQHF
J: TRBJ1-2; size: -; V: TRBV7-2; CDR3: CASKPILAGRGYTF
J: TRBJ2-7; size: -; V: TRBV5-5; CDR3: CASSVDRGRGGEQYF
J: TRBJ1-3; size: -; V: TRBV30; CDR3: CAWKGSGNTIYF
J: TRBJ2-5; size: -; V: TRBV15; CDR3: CATSRGGTQYF
J: TRBJ1-6; size: -; V: TRBV25-1; CDR3: CASGEGPPLHF
J: TRBJ2-1; size: -; V: TRBV5-6; CDR3: CASRSGLADNEQFF
J: TRBJ1-2; size: -; V: TRBV5-6; CDR3: CASSLGYGYTF
J: TRBJ1-1; size: -; V: TRBV28; CDR3: CASSELTNTEAFF
J: TRBJ2-2; size: -; V: TRBV7-9; CDR3: CASSLAGRGITGELFF
J: TRBJ1-4; size: few; V: TRBV19; CDR3: CASKPGAVNEKLFF
J: TRBJ2-2; size: -; V: TRBV5-4; CDR3: CASSPTPGLAFTGELFF
J: TRBJ2-5; size: -; V: TRBV5-1; CDR3: CASSLMAQETQYF
J: TRBJ2-7; size: -; V: TRBV5-6; CDR3: CASSLLVAGGLQYEQYF
J: TRBJ2-2; size: -; V: TRBV9; CDR3: CASSPIAGGNTGELFF
J: TRBJ2-3; size: -; V: TRBV30; CDR3: CAWTFGGSTDTQYF
J: TRBJ2-6; size: -; V: TRBV7-9; CDR3: CASRQGASGANVLTF
J: TRBJ1-6; size: -; V: TRBV2; CDR3: CASSSDRGSYNSPLHF
J: TRBJ1-1; size: once; V: TRBV5-4; CDR3: CASRSGPITEAFF
J: TRBJ2-5; size: -; V: TRBV4-1; CDR3: CASSQGDRREETQYF